These T cell receptor beta chains were read from a single sample in a study of response to subunit inactivated influenza vaccine. TCRdb reprocessed the RT-PCR reads via MiXCR and lists one record per CDR3 protein. This sample has approximately 530,000 distinct CDR3 sequences, with 10% to 15% found just once. Sequenced here: PBMCs from blood, sampled 45 days after vaccination. Every receptor here comes from a man in his fifties or sixties who received an inactivated influenza vaccine. Both conserved end residues are trimmed from each CDR3.

v_gene	j_gene	len	CDR3aa
TRBV20-1	TRBJ2-6	10	SASGGANVLT
TRBV7-2	TRBJ2-5	15	ASSLGLAGGSGETQY
TRBV27	TRBJ1-2	13	ASSRRPASLYGYT
TRBV7-2	TRBJ2-7	11	ASSLPGYNEQY
TRBV12-3/TRBV12-4	TRBJ2-1	14	ASSPPLAGGANEQF
TRBV21-1	TRBJ1-1	12	ASSKGGRETEAF
TRBV6-2/TRBV6-3	TRBJ2-1	13	ASSRHWSSYNEQF
TRBV12-3/TRBV12-4	TRBJ2-7	13	ASSFTPGQGYEQY
TRBV3-1	TRBJ2-5	12	ASSKEPLLETQY
TRBV3-1	TRBJ2-5	12	ASSQVSTEETQY
TRBV7-2	TRBJ2-3	12	ASSLDFRAYTQY
TRBV9	TRBJ2-4	11	ASSVGAKNIQY
TRBV29-1	TRBJ2-5	13	SVDSGRAPAGTQY
TRBV5-1	TRBJ2-7	13	ASRSESIRTYEQY
TRBV7-9	TRBJ2-1	13	ASSLYEGGGNEQF
TRBV12-3/TRBV12-4	TRBJ2-7	16	ASSPGLAGGPSAYEQY
TRBV7-2	TRBJ2-6	13	ASSNSGSGANVLT
TRBV20-1	TRBJ2-1	12	SARVSGSYNEQF
TRBV5-1	TRBJ2-7	14	ASSLGGQGTSYEQY
TRBV20-1	TRBJ2-7	11	SSPGQRSYEQY
TRBV7-9	TRBJ1-2	11	ARRDRGNYGYT
TRBV5-1	TRBJ1-2	13	ASSTVPGAGYGYT
TRBV20-1	TRBJ2-3	12	SVRGGLAADTQY
TRBV11-2	TRBJ2-5	14	ASSLGDRISGWGQY
TRBV3-1	TRBJ2-5	13	ASSYSLAGGETQY
TRBV6-2/TRBV6-3	TRBJ2-1	10	ASHAPGQGQF
TRBV7-2	TRBJ2-4	13	ASSSQGVAKNIQY
TRBV12-3/TRBV12-4	TRBJ2-7	12	ASSITGGGYEQY
TRBV20-1	TRBJ2-7	14	SAREERLAGVHEQY
TRBV5-1	TRBJ1-5	13	ASSSSATGVQPQH
TRBV12-3/TRBV12-4	TRBJ1-3	11	ASSLASGNTIY
TRBV10-3	TRBJ1-2	12	AISSGQGNYGYT